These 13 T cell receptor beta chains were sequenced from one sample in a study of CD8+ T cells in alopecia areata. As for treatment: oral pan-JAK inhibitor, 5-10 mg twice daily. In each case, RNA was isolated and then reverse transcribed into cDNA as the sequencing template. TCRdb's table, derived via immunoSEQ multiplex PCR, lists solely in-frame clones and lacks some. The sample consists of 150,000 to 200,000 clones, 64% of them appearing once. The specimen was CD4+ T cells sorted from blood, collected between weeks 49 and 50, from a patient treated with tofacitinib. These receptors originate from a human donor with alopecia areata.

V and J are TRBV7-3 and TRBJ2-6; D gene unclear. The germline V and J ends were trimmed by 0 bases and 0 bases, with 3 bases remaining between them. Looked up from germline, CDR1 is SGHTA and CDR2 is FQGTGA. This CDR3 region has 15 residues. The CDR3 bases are TGTGCCAGCAGCTTAACGTTCTCTGGGGCCAACGTCCTGACTTTC. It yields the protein CASSLTFSGANVLTF.

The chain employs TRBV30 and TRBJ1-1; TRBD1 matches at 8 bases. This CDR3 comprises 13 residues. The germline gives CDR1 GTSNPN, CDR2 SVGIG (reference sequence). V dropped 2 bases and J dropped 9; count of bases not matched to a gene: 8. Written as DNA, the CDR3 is TGTGCCTGGAGTCGGACAGGGAGGGCCCAAGCTTTCTTT. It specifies CAWSRTGRAQAFF.

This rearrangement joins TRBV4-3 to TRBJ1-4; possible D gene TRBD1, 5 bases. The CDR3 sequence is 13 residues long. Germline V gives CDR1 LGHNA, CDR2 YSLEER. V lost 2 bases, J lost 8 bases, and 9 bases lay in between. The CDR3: CASSQMKGEKLFF. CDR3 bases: TGCGCCAGCAGCCAAATGAAGGGGGAAAAACTGTTTTTT.

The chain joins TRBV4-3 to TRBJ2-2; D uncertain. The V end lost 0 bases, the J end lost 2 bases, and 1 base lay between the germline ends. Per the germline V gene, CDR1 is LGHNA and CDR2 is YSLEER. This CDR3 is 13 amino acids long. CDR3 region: CASSQENTGELFF. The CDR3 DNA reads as TGCGCCAGCAGCCAAGAAAACACCGGGGAGCTGTTTTTT.

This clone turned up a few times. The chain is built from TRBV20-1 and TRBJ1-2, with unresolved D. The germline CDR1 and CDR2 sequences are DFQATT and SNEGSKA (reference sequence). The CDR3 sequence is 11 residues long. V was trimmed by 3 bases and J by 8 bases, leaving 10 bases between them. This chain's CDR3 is CSASTFVGYTF. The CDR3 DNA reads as TGCAGTGCTAGTACCTTTGTCGGCTACACCTTC.

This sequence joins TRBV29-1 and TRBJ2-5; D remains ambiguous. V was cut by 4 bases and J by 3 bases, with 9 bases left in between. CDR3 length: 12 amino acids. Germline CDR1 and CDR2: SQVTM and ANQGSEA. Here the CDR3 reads CSVGQVEETQYF. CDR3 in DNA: TGCAGCGTTGGGCAGGTAGAAGAGACCCAGTACTTC.

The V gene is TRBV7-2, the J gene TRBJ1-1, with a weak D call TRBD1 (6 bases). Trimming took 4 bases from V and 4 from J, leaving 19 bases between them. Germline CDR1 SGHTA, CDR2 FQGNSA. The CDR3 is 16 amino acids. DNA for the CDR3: TGTGCCAGCAGCTCTTACCTGGGGGGAGGGGGCACTGAAGCTTTCTTT. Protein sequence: CASSSYLGGGGTEAFF.

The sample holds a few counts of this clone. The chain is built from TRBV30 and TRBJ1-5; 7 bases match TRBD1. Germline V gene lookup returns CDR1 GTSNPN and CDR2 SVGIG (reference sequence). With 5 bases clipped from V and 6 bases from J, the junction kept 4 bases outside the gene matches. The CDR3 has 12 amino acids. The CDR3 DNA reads TGTGCCTGGTCAGGGGGGGGTCAGCCCCAGCATTTT. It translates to CAWSGGGQPQHF.

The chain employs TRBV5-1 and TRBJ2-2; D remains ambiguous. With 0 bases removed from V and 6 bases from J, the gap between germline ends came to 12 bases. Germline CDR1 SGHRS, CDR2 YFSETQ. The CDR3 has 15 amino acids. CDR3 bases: TGCGCCAGCAGCTTGGGCCTAGTCCTGGCCGGGGAGCTGTTTTTT. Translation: CASSLGLVLAGELFF.

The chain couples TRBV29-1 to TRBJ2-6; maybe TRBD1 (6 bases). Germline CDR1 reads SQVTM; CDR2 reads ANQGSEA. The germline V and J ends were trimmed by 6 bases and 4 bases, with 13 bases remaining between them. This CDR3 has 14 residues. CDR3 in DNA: TGCAGCGTGGGGGCAGGGGCAGGGGCCAACGTCCTGACTTTC. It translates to CSVGAGAGANVLTF.

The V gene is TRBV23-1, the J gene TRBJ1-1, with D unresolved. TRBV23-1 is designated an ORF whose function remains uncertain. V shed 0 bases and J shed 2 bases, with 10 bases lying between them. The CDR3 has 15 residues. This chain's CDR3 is CASSQSGQINTEAFF. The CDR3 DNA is TGCGCCAGCAGTCAATCGGGCCAGATCAACACTGAAGCTTTCTTT.

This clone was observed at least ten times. This CDR3 reads CASSLGAANYGYTF. CDR3 DNA sequence: TGTGCCAGCAGTCTAGGAGCAGCTAACTATGGCTACACCTTC. This rearrangement joins TRBV28 to TRBJ1-2; D ambiguous. The length of the CDR3 is 14 residues. Trimming took off 5 bases at V and 0 bases at J, with 10 bases between the two ends. CDR1 MDHEN and CDR2 SYDVKM come from the germline V gene.

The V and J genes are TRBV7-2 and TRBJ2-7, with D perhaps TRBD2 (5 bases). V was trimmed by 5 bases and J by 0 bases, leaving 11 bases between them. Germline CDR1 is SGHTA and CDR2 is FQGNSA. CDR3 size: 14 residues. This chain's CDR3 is CASSLETTSYEQYF. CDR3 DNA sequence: TGTGCCAGCAGCCTAGAGACTACCTCCTACGAGCAGTACTTC. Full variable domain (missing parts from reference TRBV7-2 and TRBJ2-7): GAGVSQSPSNKVTEKGKDVELRCDPISGHTALYWYRQSLGQGLEFLIYFQGNSAPDKSGLPSDRFSAERTGGSVSTLTIQRTQQEDSAVYLCASSLETTSYEQYFGPGTRLTVT.